A selection of T cell receptor beta chains follows, all from one sample in a study of OX40 agonist ivuxolimab in advanced cancers. Sequenced by immunoSEQ multiplex PCR; TCRdb stores in-frame clones only, minus some. Altogether 8,500 to 13,000 clones are present, about 73% being singletons, with the ten largest covering roughly a fifth. Sequencing was performed on CD4+ or CD8+ T cells sorted from blood, taken in a trial of the OX40 agonist ivuxolimab. The source is an adult with an advanced solid tumor such as melanoma, head and neck, liver or kidney cancer. CDR3s include the opening cysteine and the closing phenylalanine or tryptophan. A D gene is named only where the DNA matches it firmly. Expanded clones are given a class, and other clones once, few, many or no size at all.

clone_size	j_call	v_call	d_call	cdr3_aa	cdr3_nt
-	TRBJ2-1	TRBV9	TRBD2	CASSVRLAGLNEQFF	TGTGCCAGCAGCGTTAGACTAGCAGGGCTCAATGAGCAGTTCTTC
-	TRBJ1-6	TRBV15	-	CATSRVRTDSPLHF	TGTGCCACCAGCAGAGTTCGGACTGATTCACCCCTCCACTTT
-	TRBJ1-1	TRBV28	-	CASSPPMNTEAFF	TGTGCCAGCAGTCCGCCCATGAACACTGAAGCTTTCTTT
-	TRBJ1-5	TRBV7-9	-	CASSPGADQPQHF	TGTGCCAGCAGTCCAGGGGCTGATCAGCCCCAGCATTTT
-	TRBJ2-7	TRBV6-1	TRBD2	CASSTTRGKAYEQYF	TGTGCCAGCAGTACCACGCGGGGGAAGGCCTACGAGCAGTACTTC
-	TRBJ2-1	TRBV18	-	CASSPVTGSYNEQFF	TGTGCCAGCTCACCGGTTACAGGCTCCTACAATGAGCAGTTCTTC
once	TRBJ2-7	TRBV6-5	TRBD2	CASSKLAGDYYEQYF	TGTGCCAGCAGCAAGCTAGCGGGAGACTACTACGAGCAGTACTTC
-	TRBJ1-4	TRBV15	TRBD1	CATRPGTGYANEKLFF	TGTGCCACCAGACCCGGGACAGGATATGCTAATGAAAAACTGTTTTTT
-	TRBJ1-2	TRBV30	TRBD1	CAWSEGTGIYGYTF	TGTGCCTGGAGTGAAGGGACAGGGATATATGGCTACACCTTC
-	TRBJ2-1	TRBV7-9	TRBD2	CASSPRGASGRSYNEQFF	TGTGCCAGCAGCCCCCGGGGGGCTAGCGGGAGGTCCTACAATGAGCAGTTCTTC
-	TRBJ1-4	TRBV6-1	TRBD1	CASSERGQSNEKLFF	TGTGCCAGCAGTGAAAGGGGACAGAGTAATGAAAAACTGTTTTTT
once	TRBJ2-4	TRBV23-1	-	CASSQTQSLQGPLAKNIQYF	TGCGCCAGCAGTCAAACTCAATCCCTACAGGGTCCGCTAGCCAAAAACATTCAGTACTTC
-	TRBJ2-1	TRBV4-3	-	CASSPRGSGDNEQFF	TGCGCCAGCAGCCCCCGTGGTAGCGGAGACAATGAGCAGTTCTTC
-	TRBJ2-1	TRBV7-6	-	CASSWVGGEQFF	TGTGCCAGCAGCTGGGTAGGGGGTGAGCAGTTCTTC
-	TRBJ2-7	TRBV7-9	TRBD2	CASSLGLAGRAYEQYF	TGTGCCAGCAGCTTAGGACTAGCGGGGCGCGCCTACGAGCAGTACTTC
few	TRBJ2-1	TRBV19	-	CASLAGGNSYNEQFF	TGTGCCAGTCTGGCGGGTGGCAACTCCTACAATGAGCAGTTCTTC
few	TRBJ2-1	TRBV28	-	CASSLFSATYNEQFF	TGTGCCAGCAGTTTATTCAGCGCCACCTACAATGAGCAGTTCTTC
few	TRBJ2-4	TRBV7-3	TRBD1	CASSSLDRGDGIQYF	TGTGCCAGCAGCTCCTTGGACAGGGGGGACGGCATTCAGTACTTC
-	TRBJ1-1	TRBV7-3	-	CASSLQYDTEAFF	TGTGCCAGCAGCCTCCAGTACGACACTGAAGCTTTCTTT
-	TRBJ1-5	TRBV28	-	CASRLTGGGQPQHF	TGTGCCAGCAGGCTAACAGGCGGCGGTCAGCCCCAGCATTTT
-	TRBJ1-1	TRBV6-1	-	CASRSPGGWTEAFF	TGTGCCAGCAGATCTCCGGGGGGGTGGACTGAAGCTTTCTTT
-	TRBJ1-5	TRBV7-8	-	CASSSRGEGQPQHF	TGTGCCAGCAGCTCGAGGGGGGAGGGTCAGCCCCAGCATTTT
-	TRBJ2-5	TRBV4-3	-	CASSQGRFSGQETQYF	TGCGCCAGCAGCCAAGGGAGATTTAGCGGCCAAGAGACCCAGTACTTC
-	TRBJ2-1	TRBV11-2	-	CASTPYSRNEQFF	TGTGCCAGCACCCCATACTCCCGCAATGAGCAGTTCTTC
few	TRBJ1-2	TRBV2	TRBD1	CASSGTGGSYYGYTF	TGTGCCAGCAGTGGGACAGGGGGCTCGTACTATGGCTACACCTTC
-	TRBJ2-2	TRBV6-5	TRBD1	CASSSTGVNTGELFF	TGTGCCAGCAGCTCTACAGGGGTTAACACCGGGGAGCTGTTTTTT
-	TRBJ2-1	TRBV27	-	CASSLSVLSSYNEQFF	TGTGCCAGCAGTTTATCAGTTCTAAGCTCCTACAATGAGCAGTTCTTC
-	TRBJ2-7	TRBV5-1	TRBD1	CASSFRQGNYEQYF	TGCGCCAGCAGCTTCAGACAGGGGAACTACGAGCAGTACTTC
-	TRBJ1-1	TRBV11-2	-	CASRQVGVLGTEAFF	TGTGCCAGCAGGCAAGTAGGGGTTTTGGGGACTGAAGCTTTCTTT
-	TRBJ2-1	TRBV2	TRBD2	CASSEDQLAGADNEQFF	TGTGCCAGCAGTGAAGATCAACTAGCGGGAGCTGATAATGAGCAGTTCTTC
few	TRBJ2-7	TRBV23-1	-	CASSRWTPPSSYEQYF	TGCGCCAGCAGTCGCTGGACCCCACCCAGCTCCTACGAGCAGTACTTC
-	TRBJ2-1	TRBV27	TRBD1	CASSLDRGSYNEQFF	TGTGCCAGCAGTTTGGACAGGGGGTCCTACAATGAGCAGTTCTTC
-	TRBJ2-6	TRBV7-2	-	CASSLTVLSGANVLTF	TGTGCCAGCAGCTTAACGGTTTTATCTGGGGCCAACGTCCTGACTTTC
-	TRBJ2-3	TRBV19	-	CASSTDRITQYF	TGTGCCAGTAGTACAGACAGGATAACACAGTATTTT
-	TRBJ2-3	TRBV9	TRBD2	CASSGVLKREEVTDTQYF	TGTGCCAGCAGCGGCGTCTTAAAGCGGGAGGAAGTGACGGATACGCAGTATTTT
few	TRBJ1-1	TRBV9	-	CASSVERKSTEAFF	TGTGCCAGCAGCGTAGAGAGGAAAAGCACTGAAGCTTTCTTT
-	TRBJ2-3	TRBV7-8	-	CASSLVGPSTDTQYF	TGTGCCAGCAGCTTAGTGGGACCGAGCACAGATACGCAGTATTTT
-	TRBJ2-7	TRBV28	-	CASSFSASRPPHSYEQYF	TGTGCCAGCAGTTTTTCGGCCTCTCGGCCCCCGCACTCCTACGAGCAGTACTTC
-	TRBJ1-2	TRBV29-1	-	CSVVRAGDYGYTF	TGCAGCGTTGTTAGGGCCGGTGACTATGGCTACACCTTC
-	TRBJ1-1	TRBV5-6	-	CASSLGGVTEAFF	TGTGCCAGCAGCTTGGGAGGGGTCACTGAAGCTTTCTTT
-	TRBJ2-7	TRBV5-1	TRBD1	CASSGGQGAVDEQYF	TGCGCCAGCAGCGGGGGACAGGGGGCGGTAGACGAGCAGTACTTC
few	TRBJ1-3	TRBV30	-	CAWKAAGNTIYF	TGTGCCTGGAAGGCAGCTGGAAACACCATATATTTT
-	TRBJ2-2	TRBV7-2	TRBD2	CASSHRLAGVTGELFF	TGTGCCAGCAGCCACCGACTAGCGGGAGTCACCGGGGAGCTGTTTTTT
-	TRBJ2-3	TRBV9	-	CASSVGQWGTDTQYF	TGTGCCAGCAGCGTAGGACAGTGGGGCACAGATACGCAGTATTTT
-	TRBJ2-7	TRBV7-8	-	CASSSRRDNYEQYF	TGTGCCAGCAGCTCCCGCCGGGACAACTACGAGCAGTACTTC
once	TRBJ2-7	TRBV21-1	-	CASSKPGRTDSYEQYF	TGTGCCAGCAGCAAACCAGGTCGGACAGACTCCTACGAGCAGTACTTC
-	TRBJ2-1	TRBV7-2	TRBD1	CASSFGTGVDEQFF	TGTGCCAGCAGCTTTGGGACAGGGGTTGATGAGCAGTTCTTC
-	TRBJ2-7	TRBV11-2	-	CASSLDYSYEQYF	TGTGCCAGCAGCTTAGATTATTCCTACGAGCAGTACTTC
-	TRBJ1-2	TRBV29-1	-	CSVEDLVTADQNYGYTF	TGCAGCGTTGAAGATCTTGTTACGGCAGACCAGAACTATGGCTACACCTTC
once	TRBJ2-3	TRBV30	TRBD2	CAWGSGIGTDTQYF	TGTGCCTGGGGTAGCGGGATCGGCACAGATACGCAGTATTTT
-	TRBJ2-7	TRBV4-3	-	CASSQGARDGGEQYF	TGCGCCAGCAGCCAGGGGGCCCGGGACGGGGGCGAGCAGTACTTC
-	TRBJ2-7	TRBV14	-	CASSQTGAGRYEQYF	TGTGCCAGCAGCCAAACGGGAGCCGGTCGGTACGAGCAGTACTTC
few	TRBJ1-5	TRBV28	-	CASSIDQGVGQPQHF	TGTGCCAGCAGTATTGACCAGGGAGTAGGACAGCCCCAGCATTTT